This T cell receptor beta chain was retrieved from a study of blood T cell repertoires in COVID-19. Whole-study context: From T cells, B-cell-depleted T cells, or PBMCs came the material, which was cDNA or gDNA.

Libraries were prepared by immunoSEQ multiplex PCR; TCRdb keeps only in-frame clonotypes and omits some of them. The sample records roughly 200,000 clones, around four fifths being singletons. Participants came from about two dozen US areas, aged about 18 to 95 years. Cohorts were determined from participant-reported clinical history. Germline CDR1 and CDR2: MNHEY and SVGAGI. Trimming stripped 7 bases from V and 6 bases from J, with 18 bases between. The CDR3 totals 15 residues. The source is a woman between 50 and 59 years old who had been exposed to COVID-19. Sample: PBMCs or T cells enriched from blood (not recorded which). The chain joins TRBV6-5 to TRBJ1-4, with D unresolved. In DNA form, the CDR3 reads TGTGCCAGCACCCGGACGGGATGGGGTGATGAAAAACTGTTTTTT. The encoded protein is CASTRTGWGDEKLFF.